The clone carrying this TCR beta chain was observed a few times. CDR3 size: 14 residues. CDR1 and CDR2 (germline): SGHAT, FQNNGV. With 11 bases clipped from V and 2 bases from J, the junction kept 9 bases outside the gene matches. The data were taken from a study of T cell responses to AZD1222 COVID-19 vaccine. The assay was immunoSEQ multiplex PCR, and TCRdb's table has in-frame clones only and misses some. The profile shows some 97,000 clones, 85% to 90% of them singletons. This sample comprised peripheral blood, obtained on day 0 of AZD1222 vaccination. The chain uses TRBV11-2 and TRBJ1-3, with 7 nucleotides matching TRBD1. This TCR was sampled from an adult in good health. In DNA form, the CDR3 reads TGTGCCTACTCTCCTGGGACAGCTGGAAACACCATATATTTT. Translated: CAYSPGTAGNTIYF.